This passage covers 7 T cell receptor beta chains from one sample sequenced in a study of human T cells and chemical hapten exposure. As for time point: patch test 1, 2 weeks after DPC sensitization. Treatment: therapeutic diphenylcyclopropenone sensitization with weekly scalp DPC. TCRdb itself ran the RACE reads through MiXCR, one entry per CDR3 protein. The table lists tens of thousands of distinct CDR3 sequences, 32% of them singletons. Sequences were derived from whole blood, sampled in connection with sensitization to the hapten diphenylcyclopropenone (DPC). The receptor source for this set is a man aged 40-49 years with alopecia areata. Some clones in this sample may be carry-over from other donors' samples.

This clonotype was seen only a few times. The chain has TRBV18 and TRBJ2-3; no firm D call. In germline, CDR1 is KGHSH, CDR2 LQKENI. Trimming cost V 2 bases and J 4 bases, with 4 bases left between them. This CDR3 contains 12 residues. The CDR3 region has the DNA TGTGCCAGCTCACCAAGCGCAGATACGCAGTATTTT. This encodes CASSPSADTQYF.

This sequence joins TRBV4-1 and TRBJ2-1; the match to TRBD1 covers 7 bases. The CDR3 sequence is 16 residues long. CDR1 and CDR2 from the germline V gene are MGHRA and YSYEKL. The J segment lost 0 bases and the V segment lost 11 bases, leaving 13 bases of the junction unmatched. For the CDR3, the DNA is TGCGCCGCAGCTTGGACAGGAGATAGCTCCTACAATGAGCAGTTCTTC. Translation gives CAAAWTGDSSYNEQFF.

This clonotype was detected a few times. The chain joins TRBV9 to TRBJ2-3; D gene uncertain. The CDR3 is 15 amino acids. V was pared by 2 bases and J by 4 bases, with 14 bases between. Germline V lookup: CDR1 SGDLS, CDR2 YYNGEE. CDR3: CASSVRPTGADTQYF. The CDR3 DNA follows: TGTGCCAGCAGCGTCCGCCCCACTGGGGCAGATACGCAGTATTTT.

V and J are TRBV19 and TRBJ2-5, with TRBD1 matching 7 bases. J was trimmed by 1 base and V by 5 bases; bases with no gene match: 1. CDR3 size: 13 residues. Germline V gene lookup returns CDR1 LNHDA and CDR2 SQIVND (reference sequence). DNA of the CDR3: TGTGCCAGTAGTGGACAGGCCCAAGAGACCCAGTACTTC. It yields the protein CASSGQAQETQYF.

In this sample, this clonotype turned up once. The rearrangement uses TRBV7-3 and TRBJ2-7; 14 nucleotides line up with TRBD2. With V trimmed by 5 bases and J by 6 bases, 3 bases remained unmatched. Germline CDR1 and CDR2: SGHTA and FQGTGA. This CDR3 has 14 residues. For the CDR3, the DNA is TGTGCCAGCAGCAGCGGGACTAGCGGGAGCGAGCAGTACTTC. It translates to CASSSGTSGSEQYF. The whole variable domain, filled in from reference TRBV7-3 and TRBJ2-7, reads GAGVSQTPSNKVTEKGKYVELRCDPISGHTALYWYRQSLGQGPEFLIYFQGTGAADDSGLPNDRFFAVRPEGSVSTLKIQRTERGDSAVYLCASSSGTSGSEQYFGPGTRLTVT.

The DNA of the CDR3 is TGTGCCAGCAGTACAGGAATTATGGACTATCAGCCCCAGCATTTT. This encodes CASSTGIMDYQPQHF. The chain combines TRBV12-3 or TRBV12-4 with TRBJ1-5; D might be TRBD1 (5 bases). The V and J ends lost 5 bases and 5 bases respectively, with 16 bases between them. The CDR3 covers 15 residues.

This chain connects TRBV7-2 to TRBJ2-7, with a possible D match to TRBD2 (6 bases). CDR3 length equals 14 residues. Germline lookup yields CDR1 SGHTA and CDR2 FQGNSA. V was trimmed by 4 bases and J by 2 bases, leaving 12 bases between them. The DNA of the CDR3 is TGTGCCAGCAGCTCGGGACTCTCAACCTACGAGCAGTACTTC. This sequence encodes CASSSGLSTYEQYF.